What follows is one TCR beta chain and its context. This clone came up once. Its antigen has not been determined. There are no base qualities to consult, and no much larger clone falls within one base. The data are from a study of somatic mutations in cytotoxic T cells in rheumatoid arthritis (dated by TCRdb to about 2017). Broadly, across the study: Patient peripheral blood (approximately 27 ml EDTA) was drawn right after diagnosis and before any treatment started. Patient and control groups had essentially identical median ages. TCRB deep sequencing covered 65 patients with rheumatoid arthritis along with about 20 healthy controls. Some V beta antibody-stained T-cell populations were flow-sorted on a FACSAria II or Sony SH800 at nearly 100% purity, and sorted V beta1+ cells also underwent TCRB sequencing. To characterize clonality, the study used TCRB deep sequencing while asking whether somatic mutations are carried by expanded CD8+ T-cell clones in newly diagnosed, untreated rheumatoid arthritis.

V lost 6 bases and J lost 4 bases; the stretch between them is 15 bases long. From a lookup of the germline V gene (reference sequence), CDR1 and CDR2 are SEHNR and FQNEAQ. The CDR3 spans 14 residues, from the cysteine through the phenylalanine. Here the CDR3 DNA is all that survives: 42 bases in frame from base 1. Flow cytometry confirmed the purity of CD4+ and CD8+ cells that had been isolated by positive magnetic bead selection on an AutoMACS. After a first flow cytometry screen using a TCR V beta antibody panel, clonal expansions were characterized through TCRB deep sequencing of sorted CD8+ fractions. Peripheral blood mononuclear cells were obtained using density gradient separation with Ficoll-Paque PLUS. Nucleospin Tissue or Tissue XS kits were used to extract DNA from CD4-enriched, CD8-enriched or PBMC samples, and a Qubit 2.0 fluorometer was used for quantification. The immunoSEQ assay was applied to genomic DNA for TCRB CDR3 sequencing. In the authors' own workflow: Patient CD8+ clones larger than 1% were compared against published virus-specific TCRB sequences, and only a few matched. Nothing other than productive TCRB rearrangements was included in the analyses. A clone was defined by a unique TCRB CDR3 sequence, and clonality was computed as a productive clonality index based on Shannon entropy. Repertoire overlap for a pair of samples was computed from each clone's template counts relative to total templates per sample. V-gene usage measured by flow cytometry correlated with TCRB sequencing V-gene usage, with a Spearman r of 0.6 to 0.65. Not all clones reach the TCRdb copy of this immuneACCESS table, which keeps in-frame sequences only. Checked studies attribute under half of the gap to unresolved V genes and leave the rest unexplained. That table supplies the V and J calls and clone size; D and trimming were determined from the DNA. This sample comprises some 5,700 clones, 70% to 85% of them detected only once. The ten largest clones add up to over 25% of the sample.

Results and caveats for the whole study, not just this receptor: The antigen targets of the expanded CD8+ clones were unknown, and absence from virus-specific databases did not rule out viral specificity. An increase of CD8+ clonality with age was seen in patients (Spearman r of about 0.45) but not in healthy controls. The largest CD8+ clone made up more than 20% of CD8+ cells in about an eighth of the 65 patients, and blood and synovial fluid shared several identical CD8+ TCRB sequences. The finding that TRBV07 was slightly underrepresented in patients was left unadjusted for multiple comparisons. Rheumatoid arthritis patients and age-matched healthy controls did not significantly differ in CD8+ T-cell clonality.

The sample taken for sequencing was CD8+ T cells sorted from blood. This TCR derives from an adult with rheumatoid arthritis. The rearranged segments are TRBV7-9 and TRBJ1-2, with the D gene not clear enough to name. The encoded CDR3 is CASRSTSGLYGYTF. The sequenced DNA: TGTGCCAGCAGGTCCACATCAGGACTCTATGGCTACACCTTC.